This T cell receptor (beta chain) derives from a study of blood T cell repertoires in COVID-19. Whole-study context: Acute and convalescent COVID-19 specimens originated in the United States, Italy and Spain.

Produced via immunoSEQ multiplex PCR; TCRdb's table is partial and in-frame only. The table records 350,000 to 400,000 clones, more than 80% of them present only once. The CDR3 runs 18 residues. V shed 2 bases and J shed 4 bases, with 23 bases lying between them. From germline, CDR1 is LNHDA and CDR2 SQIVND (reference sequence). This sequence originates from a woman in her thirties with COVID-19, enrolled during active disease. The chain uses TRBV19 and TRBJ1-2, with D perhaps TRBD1 (5 bases). Sequencing was performed on peripheral blood. The CDR3 nucleotides read TGTGCCAGTAGTATAAGACCCCAGGGTGGGCGGTCCATCTATGGCTACACCTTC. Translation gives CASSIRPQGGRSIYGYTF.